In this sample, the clone carrying this TCR beta chain turned up a few times. These data originate in a study of early T cells in non-severe SARS-CoV-2 infection. The CDR3 consists of 15 residues. The V and J ends lost 6 bases and 7 bases, in that order; junction bases with no gene match: 6. TCRdb itself ran the 5' RACE reads through MiXCR, one entry per CDR3 protein. The repertoire holds more than 80,000 distinct CDR3 sequences, with under 15% as singletons. The chain employs TRBV12-3 or TRBV12-4 and TRBJ2-1; 13 bases are a match to TRBD2. Sequenced input: whole blood. The receptor was isolated from an adult who was a healthcare worker with PCR-confirmed SARS-CoV-2 infection or an uninfected control (not recorded which). The CDR3 reads CASSPLGLAGNEQFF. The CDR3 region has the DNA TGTGCCAGCAGCCCCTTGGGACTAGCGGGAAATGAGCAGTTCTTC.